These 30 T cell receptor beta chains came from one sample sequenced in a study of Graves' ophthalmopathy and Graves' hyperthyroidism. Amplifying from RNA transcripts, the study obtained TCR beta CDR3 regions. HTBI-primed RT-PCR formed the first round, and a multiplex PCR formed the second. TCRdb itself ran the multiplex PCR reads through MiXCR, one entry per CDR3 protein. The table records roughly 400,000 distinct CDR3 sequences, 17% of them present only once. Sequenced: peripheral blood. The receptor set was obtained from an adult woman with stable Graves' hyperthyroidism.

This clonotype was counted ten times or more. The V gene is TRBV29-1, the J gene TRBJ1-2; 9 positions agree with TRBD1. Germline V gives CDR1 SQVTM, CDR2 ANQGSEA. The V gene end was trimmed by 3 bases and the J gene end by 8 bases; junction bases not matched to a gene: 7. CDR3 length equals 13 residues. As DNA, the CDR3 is TGCAGCGTTGACCGGGACAGGGTTTCGGGCTACACCTTC. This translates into CSVDRDRVSGYTF. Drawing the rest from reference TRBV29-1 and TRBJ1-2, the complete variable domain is SAVISQKPSRDICQRGTSLTIQCQVDSQVTMMFWYRQQPGQSLTLIATANQGSEATYESGFVIDKFPISRPNLTFSTLTVSNMSPEDSSIYLCSVDRDRVSGYTFGSGTRLTVV.

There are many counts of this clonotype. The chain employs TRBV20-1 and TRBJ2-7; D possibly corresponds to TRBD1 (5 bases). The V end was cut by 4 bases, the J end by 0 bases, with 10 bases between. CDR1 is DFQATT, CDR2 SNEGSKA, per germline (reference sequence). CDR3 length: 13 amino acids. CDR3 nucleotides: TGCAGTGCTACTAAGGACAACTCCTACGAGCAGTACTTC. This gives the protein CSATKDNSYEQYF.

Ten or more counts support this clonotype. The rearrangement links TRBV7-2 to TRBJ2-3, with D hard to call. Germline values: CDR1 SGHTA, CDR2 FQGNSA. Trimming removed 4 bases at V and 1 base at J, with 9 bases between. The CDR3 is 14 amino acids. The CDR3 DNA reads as TGTGCCAGCAGCTCAATTACTGGCACAGATACGCAGTATTTT. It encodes CASSSITGTDTQYF.

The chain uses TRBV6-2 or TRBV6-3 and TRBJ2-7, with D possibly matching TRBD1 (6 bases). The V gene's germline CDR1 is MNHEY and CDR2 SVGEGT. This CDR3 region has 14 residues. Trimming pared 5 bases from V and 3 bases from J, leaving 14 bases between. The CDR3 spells CASSTSTGGYEQYF. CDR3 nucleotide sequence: TGTGCCAGCAGTACCTCGACAGGAGGCTACGAGCAGTACTTC.

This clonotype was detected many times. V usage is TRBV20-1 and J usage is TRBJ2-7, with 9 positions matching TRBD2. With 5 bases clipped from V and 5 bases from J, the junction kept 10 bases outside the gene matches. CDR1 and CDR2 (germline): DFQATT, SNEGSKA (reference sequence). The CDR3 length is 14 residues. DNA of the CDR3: TGCAGTGCTCCTCTGCGGGAGGGTGCGGACGAGCAGTACTTC. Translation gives CSAPLREGADEQYF.

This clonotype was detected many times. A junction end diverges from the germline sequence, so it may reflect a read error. The CDR3 bases are TGTGCCAGCAGCTTAGACCTTAGCGGGAGTAACATTAAGTACTTC. Its protein product is CASSLDLSGSNIKYF. The chain is built from TRBV7-2 and TRBJ2-4, with 9 bases matching TRBD2. Germline V CDR1 and CDR2: SGHTA, FQGNSA. The CDR3 runs to 15 residues.

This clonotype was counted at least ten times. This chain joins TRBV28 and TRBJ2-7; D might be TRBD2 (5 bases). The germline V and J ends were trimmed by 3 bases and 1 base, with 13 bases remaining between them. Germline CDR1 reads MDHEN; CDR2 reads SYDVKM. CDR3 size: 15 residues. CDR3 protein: CASSFRAEVSYEQYF. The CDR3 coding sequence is TGTGCCAGCAGTTTTCGGGCGGAGGTTTCCTACGAGCAGTACTTC.

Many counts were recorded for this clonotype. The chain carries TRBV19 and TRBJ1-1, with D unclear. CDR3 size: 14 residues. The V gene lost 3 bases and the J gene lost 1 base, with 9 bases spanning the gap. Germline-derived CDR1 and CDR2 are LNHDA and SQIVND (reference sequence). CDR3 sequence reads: CASSMGFPNTEAFF. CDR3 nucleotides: TGTGCCAGTAGTATGGGTTTCCCGAACACTGAAGCTTTCTTT. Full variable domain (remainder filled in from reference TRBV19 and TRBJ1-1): DGGITQSPKYLFRKEGQNVTLSCEQNLNHDAMYWYRQDPGQGLRLIYYSQIVNDFQKGDIAEGYSVSREKKESFPLTVTSAQKNPTAFYLCASSMGFPNTEAFFGQGTRLTVV.

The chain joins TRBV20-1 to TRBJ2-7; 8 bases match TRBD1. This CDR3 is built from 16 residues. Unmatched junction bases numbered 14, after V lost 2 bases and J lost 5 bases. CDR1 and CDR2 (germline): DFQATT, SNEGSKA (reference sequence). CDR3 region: CSARKISWTGRDEQYF. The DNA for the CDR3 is TGCAGTGCTAGAAAAATCTCCTGGACAGGGCGCGACGAGCAGTACTTC.

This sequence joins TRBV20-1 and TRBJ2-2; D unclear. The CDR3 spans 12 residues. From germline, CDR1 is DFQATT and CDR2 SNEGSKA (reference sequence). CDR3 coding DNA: TGCAGAGTACATTTCAACACCGGGGAGCTGTTTTTT. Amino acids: CRVHFNTGELFF.

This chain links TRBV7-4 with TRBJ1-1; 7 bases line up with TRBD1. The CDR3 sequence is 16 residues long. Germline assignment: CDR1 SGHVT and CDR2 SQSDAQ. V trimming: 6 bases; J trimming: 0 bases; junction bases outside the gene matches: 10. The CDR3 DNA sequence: TGTGCCAGCAGTTACCGGGACAGCCTCATGAACACTGAAGCTTTCTTT. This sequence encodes CASSYRDSLMNTEAFF.

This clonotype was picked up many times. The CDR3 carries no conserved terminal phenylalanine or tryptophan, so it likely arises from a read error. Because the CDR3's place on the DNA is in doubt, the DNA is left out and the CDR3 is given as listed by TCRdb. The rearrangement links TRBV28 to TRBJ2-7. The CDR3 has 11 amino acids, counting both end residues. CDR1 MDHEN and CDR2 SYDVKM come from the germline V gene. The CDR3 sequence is CASSLCFEQSL.

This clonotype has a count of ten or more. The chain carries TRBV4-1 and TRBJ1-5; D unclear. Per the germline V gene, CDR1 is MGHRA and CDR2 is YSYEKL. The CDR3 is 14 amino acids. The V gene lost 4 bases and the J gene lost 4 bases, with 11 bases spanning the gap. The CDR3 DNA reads TGCGCCAGCAGCCCAATAACTACTAATCAGCCCCAGCATTTT. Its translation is CASSPITTNQPQHF.

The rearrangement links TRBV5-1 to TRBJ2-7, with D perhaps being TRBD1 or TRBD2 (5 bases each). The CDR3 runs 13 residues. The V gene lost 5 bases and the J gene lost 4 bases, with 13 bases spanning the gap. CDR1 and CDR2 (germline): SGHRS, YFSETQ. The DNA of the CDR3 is TGCGCCAGCAGTGGGGACCAACCATACGAGCAGTACTTC. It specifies CASSGDQPYEQYF.

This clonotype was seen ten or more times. The chain's CDR3 is CASSLGQLLGGYTF. The CDR3 DNA is TGTGCCAGCAGTTTGGGACAGTTACTAGGTGGCTACACCTTC. This chain uses TRBV28 with TRBJ1-2, with TRBD1 matching 7 bases. V trimming: 3 bases; J trimming: 7 bases; junction bases outside the gene matches: 8. The length of the CDR3 is 14 residues. Germline CDR1 MDHEN, CDR2 SYDVKM.

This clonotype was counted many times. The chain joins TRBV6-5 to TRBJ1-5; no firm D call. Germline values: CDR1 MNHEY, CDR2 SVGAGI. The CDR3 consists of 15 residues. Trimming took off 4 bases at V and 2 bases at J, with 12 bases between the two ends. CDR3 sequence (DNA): TGTGCCAGCAGTTCTGAGACACGGGGCAATCAGCCCCAGCATTTT. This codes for CASSSETRGNQPQHF.

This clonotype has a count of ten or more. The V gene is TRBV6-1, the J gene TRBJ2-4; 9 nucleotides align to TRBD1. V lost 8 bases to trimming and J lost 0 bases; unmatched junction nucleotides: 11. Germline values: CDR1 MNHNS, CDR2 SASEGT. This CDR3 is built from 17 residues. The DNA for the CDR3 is TGTGCCAGCGGAAAACAGGGGGCTTTTTTAGCCAAAAACATTCAGTACTTC. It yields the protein CASGKQGAFLAKNIQYF.

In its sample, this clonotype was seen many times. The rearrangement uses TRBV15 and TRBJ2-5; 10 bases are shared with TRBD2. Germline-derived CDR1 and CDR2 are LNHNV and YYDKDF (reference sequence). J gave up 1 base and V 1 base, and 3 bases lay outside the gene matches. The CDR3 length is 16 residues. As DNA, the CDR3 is TGTGCCACCAGCAGAGGGACTAGCGGAGTCCAAGAGACCCAGTACTTC. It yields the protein CATSRGTSGVQETQYF.

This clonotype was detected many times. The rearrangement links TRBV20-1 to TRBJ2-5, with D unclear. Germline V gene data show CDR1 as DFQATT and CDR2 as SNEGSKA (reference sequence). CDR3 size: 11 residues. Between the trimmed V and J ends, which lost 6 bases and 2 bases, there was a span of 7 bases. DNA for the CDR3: TGCAGTGCCCAGGATCAAGAGACCCAGTACTTC. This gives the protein CSAQDQETQYF.

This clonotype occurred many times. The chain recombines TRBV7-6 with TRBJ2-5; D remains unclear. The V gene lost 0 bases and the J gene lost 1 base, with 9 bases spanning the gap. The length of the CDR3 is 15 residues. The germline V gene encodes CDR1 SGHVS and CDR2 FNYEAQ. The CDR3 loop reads CASSLAGWTQETQYF. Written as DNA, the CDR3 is TGTGCCAGCAGCTTAGCTGGGTGGACCCAAGAGACCCAGTACTTC.

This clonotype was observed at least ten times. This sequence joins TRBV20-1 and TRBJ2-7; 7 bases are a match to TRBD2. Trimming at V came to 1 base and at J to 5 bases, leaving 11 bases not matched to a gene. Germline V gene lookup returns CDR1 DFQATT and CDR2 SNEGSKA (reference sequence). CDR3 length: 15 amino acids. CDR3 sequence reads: CSARVGGSVRNEQYF. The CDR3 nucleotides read TGCAGTGCTAGAGTAGGCGGGAGTGTCAGGAACGAGCAGTACTTC.

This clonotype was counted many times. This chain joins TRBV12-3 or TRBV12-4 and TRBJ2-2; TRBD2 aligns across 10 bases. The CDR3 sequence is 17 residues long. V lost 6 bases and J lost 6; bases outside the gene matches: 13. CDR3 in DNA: TGTGCCAGCAGCGATCCCGTATTAGCGGGAGGATCCGGGGAGCTGTTTTTT. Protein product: CASSDPVLAGGSGELFF.

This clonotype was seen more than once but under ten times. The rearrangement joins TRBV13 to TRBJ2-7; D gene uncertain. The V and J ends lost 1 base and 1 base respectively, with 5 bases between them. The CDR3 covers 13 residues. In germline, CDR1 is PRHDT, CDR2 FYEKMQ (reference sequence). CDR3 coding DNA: TGTGCCAGCAGCTTAGTCCTTTCCTACGAGCAGTACTTC. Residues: CASSLVLSYEQYF.

CDR3 amino acids: CASSGTGRDYGYTF. The DNA of the CDR3 is TGTGCCAGCAGCGGGACAGGGCGAGACTATGGCTACACCTTC. The genes are TRBV6-1 and TRBJ1-2; 9 bases are a match to TRBD1. J was trimmed by 3 bases and V by 6 bases; bases with no gene match: 5. CDR3 size: 14 residues. Per the germline V gene, CDR1 is MNHNS and CDR2 is SASEGT.

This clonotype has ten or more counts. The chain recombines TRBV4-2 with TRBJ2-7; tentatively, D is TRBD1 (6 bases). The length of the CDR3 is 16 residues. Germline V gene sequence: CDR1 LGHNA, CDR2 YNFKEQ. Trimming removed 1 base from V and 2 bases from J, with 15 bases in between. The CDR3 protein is CASSQARQGTPYEQYF. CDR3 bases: TGTGCCAGCAGCCAAGCGAGGCAGGGGACCCCCTACGAGCAGTACTTC.

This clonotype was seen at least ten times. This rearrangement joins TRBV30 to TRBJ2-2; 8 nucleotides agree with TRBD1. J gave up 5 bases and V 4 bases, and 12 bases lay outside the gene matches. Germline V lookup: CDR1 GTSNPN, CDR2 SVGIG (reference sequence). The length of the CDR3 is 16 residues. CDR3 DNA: TGTGCCTGGACTAATTTAAGGGACAGGTATACCGGGGAGCTGTTTTTT. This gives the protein CAWTNLRDRYTGELFF.

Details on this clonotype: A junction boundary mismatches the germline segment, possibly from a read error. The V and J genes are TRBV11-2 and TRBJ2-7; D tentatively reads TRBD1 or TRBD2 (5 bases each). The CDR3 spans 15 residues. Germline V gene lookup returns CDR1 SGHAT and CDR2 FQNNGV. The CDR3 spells CASSLVGIDRYDQYF. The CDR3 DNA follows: TGTGCCAGCAGCTTAGTCGGGATAGACAGATACGATCAGTACTTC.

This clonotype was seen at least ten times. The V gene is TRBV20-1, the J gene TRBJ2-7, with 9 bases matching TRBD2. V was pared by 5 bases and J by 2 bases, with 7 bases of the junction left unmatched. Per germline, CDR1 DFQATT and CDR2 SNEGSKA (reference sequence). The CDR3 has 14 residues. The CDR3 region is CSAPAGGRAYEQYF. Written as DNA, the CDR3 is TGCAGTGCTCCTGCGGGCGGGAGGGCCTACGAGCAGTACTTC.

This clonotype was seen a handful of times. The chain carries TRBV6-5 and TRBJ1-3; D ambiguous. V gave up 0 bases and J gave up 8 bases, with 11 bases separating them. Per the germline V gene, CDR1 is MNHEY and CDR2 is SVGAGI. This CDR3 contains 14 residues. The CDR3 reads CASSYSDARDTIYF. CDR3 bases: TGTGCCAGCAGTTACTCGGATGCGCGTGACACCATATATTTT.

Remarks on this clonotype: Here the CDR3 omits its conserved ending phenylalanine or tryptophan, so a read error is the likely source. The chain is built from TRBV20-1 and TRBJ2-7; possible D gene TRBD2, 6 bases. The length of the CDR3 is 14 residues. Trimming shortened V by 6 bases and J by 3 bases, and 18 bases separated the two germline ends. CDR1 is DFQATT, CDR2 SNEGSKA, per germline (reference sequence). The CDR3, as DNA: TGCAGTGCGTCAATTGCGGGACGGGACTACGAGCAGTACTAC. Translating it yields CSASIAGRDYEQYY.